Each of the 14 T cell receptor beta chains below was sequenced from the same sample in a study of blood T cell repertoires in COVID-19. Profiled with immunoSEQ multiplex PCR; TCRdb holds only in-frame clones, not every one. The table records about 250,000 clones, more than 70% of them present only once. The sequenced material came from peripheral blood. The receptors shown here come from a man aged 80 or over with acute or convalescent COVID-19.

The rearrangement joins TRBV25-1 to TRBJ2-7, with 8 nucleotides matching TRBD2. The J segment lost 3 bases and the V segment lost 2 bases, leaving 9 bases of the junction unmatched. Germline CDR1 and CDR2: MGHDK and SYGVNS. This CDR3 is 16 amino acids long. The CDR3 sequence: CASSEIWSGSIYEQYF. DNA for the CDR3: TGTGCCAGCAGTGAAATCTGGAGCGGGAGTATCTACGAGCAGTACTTC.

This clone was seen more than once but under ten times. The chain is built from TRBV4-2 and TRBJ1-5; the D is unclear. CDR3 length: 16 amino acids. Looked up from germline, CDR1 is LGHNA and CDR2 is YNFKEQ. V lost 4 bases and J 3 bases, leaving 16 bases between the germline ends. The CDR3 sequence is CASSPEEVRINQPQHF. The CDR3 nucleotides read TGTGCCAGCAGCCCGGAAGAGGTCAGAATCAATCAGCCCCAGCATTTT.

The chain joins TRBV30 to TRBJ1-2; D is perhaps TRBD1 (6 bases). Germline assignment: CDR1 GTSNPN and CDR2 SVGIG (reference sequence). Deletions cut 0 bases from V and 4 bases from J, with 6 bases between. The CDR3 covers 12 residues. The CDR3 DNA follows: TGTGCCTGGAGTGTACAGGGCTATGGCTACACCTTC. This codes for CAWSVQGYGYTF.

The chain employs TRBV3-1 (or the pseudogene TRBV3-2) and TRBJ2-7, with D perhaps TRBD1 (5 bases). Germline CDR1 reads LGHDT; CDR2 reads YNNKEL (reference sequence). This CDR3 region has 15 residues. V shed 3 bases and J shed 1 base, with 13 bases lying between them. As DNA, the CDR3 is TGTGCCAGCAGCCACCTCGTAAGGGGATCCTACGAGCAGTACTTC. Protein sequence: CASSHLVRGSYEQYF.

V is TRBV2 and J is TRBJ1-5; no firm D call. The length of the CDR3 is 12 residues. Trimming shortened V by 5 bases and J by 7 bases, and 9 bases separated the two germline ends. Germline values: CDR1 SNHLY, CDR2 FYNNEI. CDR3 coding DNA: TGTGCCAGCAGTTTACTAGGGCAGCCCCAGCATTTT. This gives the protein CASSLLGQPQHF. The entire variable domain, with the rest obtained from reference TRBV2 and TRBJ1-5, is as follows: EPEVTQTPSHQVTQMGQEVILRCVPISNHLYFYWYRQILGQKVEFLVSFYNNEISEKSEIFDDQFSVERPDGSNFTLKIRSTKLEDSAMYFCASSLLGQPQHFGDGTRLSIL.

This chain uses TRBV28 with TRBJ1-6; 12 positions agree with TRBD1. Germline CDR1 reads MDHEN; CDR2 reads SYDVKM. V lost 5 bases and J lost 7; bases outside the gene matches: 6. The CDR3 has 16 amino acids. CDR3 loop: CASSDGGTGGNSPLHF. The CDR3, as DNA: TGTGCCAGCAGTGACGGGGGGACAGGGGGCAATTCACCCCTCCACTTT. The full variable domain, its missing parts supplied by reference TRBV28 and TRBJ1-6, is DVKVTQSSRYLVKRTGEKVFLECVQDMDHENMFWYRQDPGLGLRLIYFSYDVKMKEKGDIPEGYSVSREKKERFSLILESASTNQTSMYLCASSDGGTGGNSPLHFGNGTRLTVT.

This clone was counted only a few times. The chain couples TRBV9 to TRBJ2-5; TRBD2 aligns across 8 bases. Trimming took 1 base from V and 7 from J; bases not matched to a gene: 9. The CDR3 length is 15 residues. Looked up from germline, CDR1 is SGDLS and CDR2 is YYNGEE. The CDR3 DNA reads TGTGCCAGCAGCGTAAGCGGGGGCCCCTCCGCGACCCAGTACTTC. It codes for CASSVSGGPSATQYF.

The chain links TRBV5-1 to TRBJ2-5; D unresolved. V shed 1 base and J shed 4 bases, with 5 bases lying between them. Germline V lookup: CDR1 SGHRS, CDR2 YFSETQ. CDR3 length equals 12 residues. DNA of the CDR3: TGCGCCAGCAGCTTGACGGGAGAGACCCAGTACTTC. It encodes CASSLTGETQYF.

The chain employs TRBV29-1 and TRBJ2-5; 7 bases line up with TRBD2. Germline CDR1 and CDR2: SQVTM and ANQGSEA. CDR3 length: 14 amino acids. V lost 4 bases, J lost 1 base, and 6 bases stayed unmatched. CDR3 nucleotide sequence: TGCAGCGTTGTATTGCGGGGGATCCAAGAGACCCAGTACTTC. Protein product: CSVVLRGIQETQYF.

This rearrangement joins TRBV23-1 to TRBJ1-5; D uncertain. TRBV23-1 is flagged as an ORF with uncertain function. This CDR3 has 15 residues. Trimming took 7 bases from V and 2 from J, leaving 15 bases between them. CDR3 nucleotides: TGCGCCAGCACAAGGAGGCTCCATCGCAATCAGCCCCAGCATTTT. Its protein is CASTRRLHRNQPQHF.

The chain uses TRBV14 and TRBJ1-3, with a possible D match to TRBD1 (5 bases). Germline CDR1 and CDR2: SGHDN and FVKESK. V dropped 2 bases and J dropped 1 base, with 9 bases sitting between them. CDR3 length equals 15 residues. CDR3 coding DNA: TGTGCCAGCAGCCAACTCGGGGGATCTGGAAACACCATATATTTT. It specifies CASSQLGGSGNTIYF.

The V call is TRBV5-1, the J call TRBJ2-3, with TRBD1 identical over 7 bases. CDR3 size: 15 residues. The germline V gene encodes CDR1 SGHRS and CDR2 YFSETQ. V was pared by 1 base and J by 4 bases, with 6 bases of the junction left unmatched. CDR3 bases: TGCGCCAGCAGCTTGTCGGGACAGACCCCAGATACGCAGTATTTT. This encodes CASSLSGQTPDTQYF.

The chain couples TRBV2 to TRBJ1-1; D remains unclear. V was cut by 8 bases and J by 5 bases, with 15 bases left in between. Germline CDR1 is SNHLY and CDR2 is FYNNEI. This CDR3 spans 13 amino acids. In DNA form, the CDR3 reads TGTGCCAGCTCTGGAGAGGGAAGGACTGAAGCTTTCTTT. Its protein product is CASSGEGRTEAFF.

The chain joins TRBV5-5 to TRBJ2-1, with a possible D match to TRBD2 (5 bases). The CDR3 consists of 16 residues. Germline values: CDR1 SGHKS, CDR2 YYEKEE (reference sequence). Trimming shortened V by 0 bases and J by 4 bases, and 14 bases separated the two germline ends. CDR3 region: CASSLAQTTYYNEQFF. The CDR3 bases are TGTGCCAGCAGCTTGGCACAGACTACCTATTACAATGAGCAGTTCTTC.